One T cell receptor beta chain is described in this entry. Its antigen is still unknown. This entry belongs to a study of shared clonotypes between healthy human individuals. The germline V gene encodes CDR1 SGDLS and CDR2 YYNGEE. V gave up 1 base and J gave up 5 bases; unmatched junction bases: 7. The CDR3 covers 16 residues. The naive CD8 population came from CD45RO-negative cells selected for CCR7, without terminally differentiated effector memory CD45RA+ cells. Within Nashville, Tennessee resided all donors, each a Caucasian adult. Findings and limits, study-wide: In general, naive subsets displayed greater estimated richness than memory subsets did.

Libraries were prepared by immunoSEQ multiplex PCR; TCRdb keeps only in-frame clonotypes and omits some of them. Of under 1 million clones detected, 80% to 95% appear once; the ten largest clones hold about 24%. The chain is built from TRBV9 and TRBJ2-3; 10 bases map to TRBD2. This receptor was obtained from a man under 40 in good health. What was sequenced was naive CD8+ T cells sorted from blood. The CDR3 DNA is TGTGCCAGCAGCGTAAGGAGCGGGAGGGTGGGAGATACGCAGTATTTT. This sequence encodes CASSVRSGRVGDTQYF.